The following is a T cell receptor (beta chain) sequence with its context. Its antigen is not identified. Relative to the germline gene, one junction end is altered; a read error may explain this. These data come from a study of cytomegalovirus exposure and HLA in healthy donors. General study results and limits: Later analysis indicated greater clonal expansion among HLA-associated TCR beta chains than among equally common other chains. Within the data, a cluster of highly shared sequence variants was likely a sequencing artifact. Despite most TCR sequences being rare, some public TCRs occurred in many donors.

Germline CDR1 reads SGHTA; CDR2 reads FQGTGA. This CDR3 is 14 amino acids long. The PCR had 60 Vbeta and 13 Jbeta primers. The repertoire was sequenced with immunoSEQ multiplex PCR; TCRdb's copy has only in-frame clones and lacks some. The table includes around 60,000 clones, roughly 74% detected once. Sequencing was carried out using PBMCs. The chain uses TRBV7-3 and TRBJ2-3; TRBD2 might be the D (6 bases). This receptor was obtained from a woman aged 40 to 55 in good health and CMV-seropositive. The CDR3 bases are TGTTCCAGCAGCCCCTTGGCGGGGACAGATACGCAGTATTTT. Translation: CSSSPLAGTDTQYF.